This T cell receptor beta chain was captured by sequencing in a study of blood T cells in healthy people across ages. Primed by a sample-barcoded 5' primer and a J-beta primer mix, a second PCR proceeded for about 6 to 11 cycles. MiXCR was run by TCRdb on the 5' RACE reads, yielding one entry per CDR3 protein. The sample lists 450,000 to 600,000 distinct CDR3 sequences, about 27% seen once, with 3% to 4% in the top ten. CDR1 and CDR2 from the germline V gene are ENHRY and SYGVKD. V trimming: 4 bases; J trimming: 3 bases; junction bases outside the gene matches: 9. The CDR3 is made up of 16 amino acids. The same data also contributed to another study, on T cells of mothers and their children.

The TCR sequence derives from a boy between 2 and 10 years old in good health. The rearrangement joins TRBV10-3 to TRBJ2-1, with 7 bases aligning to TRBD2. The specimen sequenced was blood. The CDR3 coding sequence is TGTGCCATCAGTGTGACGGGGAGGGGCGACTACAATGAGCAGTTCTTC. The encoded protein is CAISVTGRGDYNEQFF.